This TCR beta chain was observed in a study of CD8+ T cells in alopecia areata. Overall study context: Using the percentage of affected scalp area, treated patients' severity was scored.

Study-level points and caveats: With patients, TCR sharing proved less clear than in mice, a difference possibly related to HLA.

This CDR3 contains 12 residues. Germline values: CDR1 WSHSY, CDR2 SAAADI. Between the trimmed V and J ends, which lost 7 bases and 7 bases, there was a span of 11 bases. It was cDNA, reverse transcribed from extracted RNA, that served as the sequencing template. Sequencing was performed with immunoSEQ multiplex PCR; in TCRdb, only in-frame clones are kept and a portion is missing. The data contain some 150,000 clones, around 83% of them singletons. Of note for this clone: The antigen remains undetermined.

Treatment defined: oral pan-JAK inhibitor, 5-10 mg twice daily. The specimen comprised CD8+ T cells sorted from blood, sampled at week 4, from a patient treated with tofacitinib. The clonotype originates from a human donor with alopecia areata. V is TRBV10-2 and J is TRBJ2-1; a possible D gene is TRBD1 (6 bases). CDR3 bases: TGCGCCAGCATAGACCAGGGGAATGAGCAGTTCTTC. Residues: CASIDQGNEQFF.